The rows below give T cell receptor beta chains drawn from one sample of a study of T cells after yellow fever vaccination. MiXCR, run by TCRdb on the 5' RACE reads, gives a single entry per CDR3 protein. This sample has 150,000 to 200,000 distinct CDR3 sequences, with 6.5% to 8.5% found just once. The sequencing here drew on CD4+ T cells sorted from PBMCs, taken roughly 5 days after the first yellow fever vaccination. Source of these receptors: a man younger than 35 who received the YFV17D yellow fever vaccine. Each CDR3 is given with its conserved first and last residue. Each record gives: D gene, V gene, clone size, J gene, CDR3 DNA, CDR3 protein. The D gene is left open where the match is weak. Only some rows state a clone size, as once, few, many or a class for expanded clones.

d_gene: NA
v_gene: TRBV7-9
abundance: NA
j_gene: TRBJ2-3
CDR3nt: TGTGCCAGGGGCCCCCGGCCAGTGGCGGATACGCAGTATTTT
CDR3aa: CARGPRPVADTQYF

d_gene: TRBD2
v_gene: TRBV7-2
abundance: few
j_gene: TRBJ2-1
CDR3nt: TGTGCCAGCAGCATCCGGACTAGCGGGCGTAAACGGGAGCAGTTCTTC
CDR3aa: CASSIRTSGRKREQFF

d_gene: TRBD1
v_gene: TRBV5-1
abundance: many
j_gene: TRBJ2-3
CDR3nt: TGCGCCAGCAGCAGCAGGGGGTTAGCAGATACGCAGTATTTT
CDR3aa: CASSSRGLADTQYF

d_gene: NA
v_gene: TRBV27
abundance: many
j_gene: TRBJ2-6
CDR3nt: TGTGCCAGCAGTCAGGCTGGGGCCAACGTCCTGACTTTC
CDR3aa: CASSQAGANVLTF

d_gene: TRBD1
v_gene: TRBV9
abundance: NA
j_gene: TRBJ1-3
CDR3nt: TGTGCCAGCAGCCGGGGACAGGAGGACACCATATATTTT
CDR3aa: CASSRGQEDTIYF

d_gene: NA
v_gene: TRBV5-5
abundance: many
j_gene: TRBJ2-2
CDR3nt: TGTGCCAGCAGCTTGTACAGGGACACCGGGGAGCTGTTTTTT
CDR3aa: CASSLYRDTGELFF

d_gene: NA
v_gene: TRBV6-1
abundance: many
j_gene: TRBJ2-5
CDR3nt: TGTGCCAGCAGTGAAAGCGGGGAGACCCAGTACTTC
CDR3aa: CASSESGETQYF

d_gene: TRBD2
v_gene: TRBV11-2
abundance: many
j_gene: TRBJ2-1
CDR3nt: TGTGCCAGCAGCACTAGCGGGGAGAATGAGCAGTTCTTC
CDR3aa: CASSTSGENEQFF

d_gene: NA
v_gene: TRBV6-5
abundance: few
j_gene: TRBJ1-5
CDR3nt: TGTGCCAGCAGTTACAATGAGAATCAGCCCCAGCATTTT
CDR3aa: CASSYNENQPQHF

d_gene: TRBD1
v_gene: TRBV7-9
abundance: few
j_gene: TRBJ1-1
CDR3nt: TGTGCCAGCAGCTTAGGGGACAGGCCCAACACTGAAGCTTTCTTT
CDR3aa: CASSLGDRPNTEAFF

d_gene: TRBD2
v_gene: TRBV5-1
abundance: NA
j_gene: TRBJ2-4
CDR3nt: TGCGCCAGCAGCCACGGGACTAGCGGGGGAGAGGGGATGGTCATTCAGTACTTC
CDR3aa: CASSHGTSGGEGMVIQYF

d_gene: TRBD2
v_gene: TRBV5-1
abundance: many
j_gene: TRBJ2-1
CDR3nt: TGCGCCAGCAGCTTGGCAGCGGGGATTTCCTACAATGAGCAGTTCTTC
CDR3aa: CASSLAAGISYNEQFF

d_gene: TRBD2
v_gene: TRBV4-3
abundance: many
j_gene: TRBJ2-5
CDR3nt: TGCGCCAGCAGCCAAGAGGCTAGCGGGGTGCAAGAGACCCAGTACTTC
CDR3aa: CASSQEASGVQETQYF

d_gene: NA
v_gene: TRBV24-1
abundance: few
j_gene: TRBJ2-2
CDR3nt: TGTGCCACCAGCGCCGGTACGAACACCGGGGAGCTGTTTTTT
CDR3aa: CATSAGTNTGELFF

d_gene: NA
v_gene: TRBV7-6
abundance: many
j_gene: TRBJ2-1
CDR3nt: TGTGCCAGCACCATTAACCTCCAAAGTGGGGGGGCGGAAAATGAGCAGTTCTTC
CDR3aa: CASTINLQSGGAENEQFF

d_gene: TRBD1
v_gene: TRBV5-1
abundance: many
j_gene: TRBJ1-1
CDR3nt: TGCGCCAGCAGCACTGTGGACAGGCGTAACACTGAAGCTTTCTTT
CDR3aa: CASSTVDRRNTEAFF

d_gene: NA
v_gene: TRBV4-2
abundance: many
j_gene: TRBJ1-1
CDR3nt: TGTGCCAGCAGCCAAGATCGTGGGGGGGTCATGAACACTGAAGCTTTCTTT
CDR3aa: CASSQDRGGVMNTEAFF

d_gene: NA
v_gene: TRBV5-1
abundance: few
j_gene: TRBJ2-5
CDR3nt: TGCGCCAGCAGCTTGGAAACCGGGACGCAAGAGACCCAGTACTTC
CDR3aa: CASSLETGTQETQYF

d_gene: NA
v_gene: TRBV9
abundance: many
j_gene: TRBJ2-5
CDR3nt: TGTGCCAGCAGCGTATACTCCGGGACCAACCAAGAGACCCAGTACTTC
CDR3aa: CASSVYSGTNQETQYF

d_gene: TRBD1
v_gene: TRBV20-1
abundance: many
j_gene: TRBJ2-3
CDR3nt: TGCAGTGCTCAGACCGGGACAGGGTTTTCAGATACGCAGTATTTT
CDR3aa: CSAQTGTGFSDTQYF

d_gene: TRBD1
v_gene: TRBV11-1
abundance: few
j_gene: TRBJ1-6
CDR3nt: TGTGCCAGCAGCTTTGGTACCGGGACAGGGAATTGGAATTCACCCCTCCACTTT
CDR3aa: CASSFGTGTGNWNSPLHF

d_gene: TRBD2
v_gene: TRBV20-1
abundance: many
j_gene: TRBJ2-4
CDR3nt: TGCAGTGCTACTAGCGGGGGGGCCCGGAACATTCAGTACTTC
CDR3aa: CSATSGGARNIQYF

d_gene: NA
v_gene: TRBV9
abundance: NA
j_gene: TRBJ1-4
CDR3nt: TGTGCCAGCAGCGGGGGACGGGGTGAAAAACTGTTTTTT
CDR3aa: CASSGGRGEKLFF

d_gene: NA
v_gene: TRBV10-3
abundance: many
j_gene: TRBJ2-3
CDR3nt: TGTGCCATCAGTACGGGACCCGAGGCAGATACGCAGTATTTT
CDR3aa: CAISTGPEADTQYF

d_gene: NA
v_gene: TRBV19
abundance: many
j_gene: TRBJ1-1
CDR3nt: TGTGCCAGTCGCACAGGGCGTACGAACACTGAAGCTTTCTTT
CDR3aa: CASRTGRTNTEAFF

d_gene: NA
v_gene: TRBV7-2
abundance: many
j_gene: TRBJ1-1
CDR3nt: TGTGCCAGCAGCTTACGACAGGACACTGAAGCTTTCTTT
CDR3aa: CASSLRQDTEAFF

d_gene: NA
v_gene: TRBV5-1
abundance: NA
j_gene: TRBJ2-5
CDR3nt: TGCGCCAGCAGCTTGGCTGGGACCCCGAGCGAGACCCAGTACTTC
CDR3aa: CASSLAGTPSETQYF

d_gene: NA
v_gene: TRBV7-8
abundance: many
j_gene: TRBJ1-4
CDR3nt: TGTGCCAGCAGCACAAGGGACACCAGCGGAAAACTGTTTTTT
CDR3aa: CASSTRDTSGKLFF

d_gene: TRBD1
v_gene: TRBV12-3/TRBV12-4
abundance: many
j_gene: TRBJ2-5
CDR3nt: TGTGCCAGCAGACTGACAGGGGAAGAGACCCAGTACTTC
CDR3aa: CASRLTGEETQYF

d_gene: TRBD2
v_gene: TRBV28
abundance: NA
j_gene: TRBJ2-5
CDR3nt: TGTGCCAGCAGTTTGGTACTCGGACTAGCGGGGAGTCAAGAGACCCAGTACTTC
CDR3aa: CASSLVLGLAGSQETQYF

d_gene: NA
v_gene: TRBV7-9
abundance: many
j_gene: TRBJ2-1
CDR3nt: TGTGCCAGCAGCGCAAGGGGGTCGGGGGACAGATACAATGAGCAGTTCTTC
CDR3aa: CASSARGSGDRYNEQFF

d_gene: TRBD2
v_gene: TRBV5-1
abundance: few
j_gene: TRBJ2-1
CDR3nt: TGCGCCAGCAGCCCCGTAGCGGGAAGCTCCTACAATGAGCAGTTCTTC
CDR3aa: CASSPVAGSSYNEQFF

d_gene: NA
v_gene: TRBV5-1
abundance: many
j_gene: TRBJ2-3
CDR3nt: TGCGCCAGCAGCTTGGAAGAAGATACGCAGTATTTT
CDR3aa: CASSLEEDTQYF

d_gene: NA
v_gene: TRBV7-6
abundance: NA
j_gene: TRBJ2-5
CDR3nt: TGTGCCAGCAGCTTAACGCTGGGCCGAGGGAAAGAGACCCAGTACTTC
CDR3aa: CASSLTLGRGKETQYF

d_gene: NA
v_gene: TRBV7-2
abundance: many
j_gene: TRBJ2-1
CDR3nt: TGTGCCAGCAGCCCCGAAATAGTTGTTCGTGAGCAGTTCTTC
CDR3aa: CASSPEIVVREQFF

d_gene: NA
v_gene: TRBV20-1
abundance: many
j_gene: TRBJ1-4
CDR3nt: TGCAGTGCTCTGACAACAACTAATGAAAAACTGTTTTTT
CDR3aa: CSALTTTNEKLFF

d_gene: NA
v_gene: TRBV6-5
abundance: few
j_gene: TRBJ2-5
CDR3nt: TGTGCCAGCAGTATAAGGGCGTCCCCAGAGACCCAGTACTTC
CDR3aa: CASSIRASPETQYF

d_gene: TRBD2
v_gene: TRBV29-1
abundance: few
j_gene: TRBJ2-4
CDR3nt: TGCAGCGTCGCTGACCCATTGACTAGCAGGAACATTCAGTACTTC
CDR3aa: CSVADPLTSRNIQYF

d_gene: NA
v_gene: TRBV28
abundance: few
j_gene: TRBJ2-3
CDR3nt: TGTGCCAGCACAACCTTATACACAGATACGCAGTATTTT
CDR3aa: CASTTLYTDTQYF

d_gene: NA
v_gene: TRBV24-1
abundance: many
j_gene: TRBJ1-1
CDR3nt: TGTGCCACCAGTGGATCCGGGGGCACAGCTTTCTTT
CDR3aa: CATSGSGGTAFF

d_gene: NA
v_gene: TRBV12-3/TRBV12-4
abundance: NA
j_gene: TRBJ1-3
CDR3nt: TGTGCCGGAGACTCCGAGGCCGGAAACACCATATATTTT
CDR3aa: CAGDSEAGNTIYF

d_gene: NA
v_gene: TRBV20-1
abundance: many
j_gene: TRBJ2-3
CDR3nt: TGCAGTGCTAGAGAGCGGGCTGAGTGGACAGATACGCAGTATTTT
CDR3aa: CSARERAEWTDTQYF

d_gene: NA
v_gene: TRBV4-2
abundance: many
j_gene: TRBJ1-2
CDR3nt: TGTGCCAGCAGCCACGGACAGAACTATGGCTACACCTTC
CDR3aa: CASSHGQNYGYTF

d_gene: NA
v_gene: TRBV20-1
abundance: many
j_gene: TRBJ1-5
CDR3nt: TGCAGTGCTAGAGGAAACATGAATCAGCCCCAGCATTTT
CDR3aa: CSARGNMNQPQHF

d_gene: NA
v_gene: TRBV5-1
abundance: NA
j_gene: TRBJ1-5
CDR3nt: TGCGCCAGCAGCTCTCTCGGGGGGGAAGGGGAGCCCCAGCATTTT
CDR3aa: CASSSLGGEGEPQHF

d_gene: NA
v_gene: TRBV4-2
abundance: many
j_gene: TRBJ2-1
CDR3nt: TGTGCCAGCAGCCCCACAGGCTCTGGGAACGGTGAGCAGTTCTTC
CDR3aa: CASSPTGSGNGEQFF

d_gene: NA
v_gene: TRBV28
abundance: many
j_gene: TRBJ2-2
CDR3nt: TGTGCCAGCAGGCGTACCGGGGAGCTGTTTTTT
CDR3aa: CASRRTGELFF

d_gene: NA
v_gene: TRBV7-2
abundance: NA
j_gene: TRBJ1-1
CDR3nt: TGTGCCAGCAGCTTAAGAGCGGGGGACACTGAAGCTTTCTTT
CDR3aa: CASSLRAGDTEAFF

d_gene: TRBD2
v_gene: TRBV6-5
abundance: many
j_gene: TRBJ2-4
CDR3nt: TGTGCCAGCAGTTACTCGAGAGCGGGGGGCAACATTCAGTACTTC
CDR3aa: CASSYSRAGGNIQYF